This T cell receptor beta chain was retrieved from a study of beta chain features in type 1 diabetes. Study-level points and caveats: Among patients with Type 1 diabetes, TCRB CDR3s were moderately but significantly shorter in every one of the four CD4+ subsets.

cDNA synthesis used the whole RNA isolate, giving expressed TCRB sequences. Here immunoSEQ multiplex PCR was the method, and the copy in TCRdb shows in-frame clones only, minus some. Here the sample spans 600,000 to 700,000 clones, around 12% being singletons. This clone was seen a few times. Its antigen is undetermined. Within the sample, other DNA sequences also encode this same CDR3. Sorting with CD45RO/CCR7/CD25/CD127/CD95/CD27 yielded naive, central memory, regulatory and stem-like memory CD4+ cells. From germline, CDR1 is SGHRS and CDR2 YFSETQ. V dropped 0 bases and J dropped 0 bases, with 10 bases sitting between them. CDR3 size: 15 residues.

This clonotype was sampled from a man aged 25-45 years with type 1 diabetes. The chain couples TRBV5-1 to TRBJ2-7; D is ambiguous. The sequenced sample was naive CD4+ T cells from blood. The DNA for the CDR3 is TGCGCCAGCAGCTTGGTCGCAGGTGGCTCCTACGAGCAGTACTTC. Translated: CASSLVAGGSYEQYF. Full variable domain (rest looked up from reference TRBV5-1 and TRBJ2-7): KAGVTQTPRYLIKTRGQQVTLSCSPISGHRSVSWYQQTPGQGLQFLFEYFSETQRNKGNFPGRFSGRQFSNSRSEMNVSTLELGDSALYLCASSLVAGGSYEQYFGPGTRLTVT.